Listed below are T cell receptor beta chains from one sample, sequenced in a study of vaccination effects on CD4 cells after COVID-19. Assay used: immunoSEQ multiplex PCR; TCRdb lists only in-frame clones, some missing. This table holds around 70,000 clones, approximately 80% found once. For these receptors, no antigen is known. Sequenced material: CD4+ T cells from PBMCs cultured without peptide, taken before COVID-19 vaccination. All receptors come from a human donor who received a COVID-19 vaccine. Each CDR3 is given with its conserved first and last residue. The D gene is left open where the match is weak. Where a row states a size, it is once, few, many or the class of an expanded clone; other rows omit it.

V gene	D gene	J gene	clone size	CDR3 DNA	CDR3 protein
TRBV18	TRBD1	TRBJ1-2	.	TGTGCCAGCTCACTAGAGCCGGGACAGGAGGTCTATGGCTACACCTTC	CASSLEPGQEVYGYTF
TRBV6-5	TRBD1	TRBJ1-2	once	TGTGCCAGCAGTTACAGTGACAGGGATGGCTACACCTTC	CASSYSDRDGYTF
TRBV6-5	.	TRBJ2-6	.	TGTGCCAGCAGGGTGGAGTACTCTGGGGCCAACGTCCTGACTTTC	CASRVEYSGANVLTF
TRBV11-2	.	TRBJ1-1	few	TGTGCCAGCAGCCGACAGAGAACTGAAGCTTTCTTT	CASSRQRTEAFF
TRBV5-5	.	TRBJ2-2	.	TGTGCCAGCAGCTTGTTGGTGGGGAACACCGGGGAGCTGTTTTTT	CASSLLVGNTGELFF
TRBV20-1	.	TRBJ1-1	few	TGCAGTGCCGCGGGCAGGACTGAAGCTTTCTTT	CSAAGRTEAFF
TRBV7-2	.	TRBJ1-2	.	TGTGCCAGCAGCTTAGGCGAGGCGACCTATGGCTACACCTTC	CASSLGEATYGYTF
TRBV20-1	TRBD1	TRBJ1-2	.	TGCAGTGCTAGTAAGTCCGGGACAGGGGCCTCCAACTATGGCTACACCTTC	CSASKSGTGASNYGYTF
TRBV7-2	.	TRBJ1-2	.	TGTGCCAGCAGCTTACTCAGGGTCGGCTACACCTTC	CASSLLRVGYTF
TRBV7-2	TRBD1	TRBJ2-5	.	TGTGCCAGCAGCTCGCAGACAGGGACAGAGACCCAGTACTTC	CASSSQTGTETQYF
TRBV19	.	TRBJ1-1	few	TGTGCCAGTAGTAGCCCCCCACAGGGCTCGAACACTGAAGCTTTCTTT	CASSSPPQGSNTEAFF
TRBV27	.	TRBJ2-1	.	TGTGCCAGCAGTACGGGACCGACCAATGAGCAGTTCTTC	CASSTGPTNEQFF
TRBV2	TRBD1	TRBJ2-2	.	TGTGCCAGTGTTTCGGGACAGGGAAACACCGGGGAGCTGTTTTTT	CASVSGQGNTGELFF
TRBV27	.	TRBJ2-1	few	TGTGCCAGCAAAGTTGGACGCACCTCCTACAATGAGCAGTTCTTC	CASKVGRTSYNEQFF
TRBV5-1	.	TRBJ2-1	.	TGCGCCAGCAGCTTGACAGTATCCTACAATGAGCAGTTCTTC	CASSLTVSYNEQFF
TRBV12-5	.	TRBJ2-1	.	TGTGCTAGTGGCTCCCAAACACCGTACAATGAGCAGTTCTTC	CASGSQTPYNEQFF
TRBV9	.	TRBJ2-5	.	TGTGCCAGCAGCCTCCTGGGGGGGGGCAGAGAGACCCAGTACTTC	CASSLLGGGRETQYF
TRBV6-1	.	TRBJ1-2	.	TGTGCCAGCAGTGAAATCGATGGCTACACCTTC	CASSEIDGYTF
TRBV10-3	.	TRBJ1-1	.	TGTGCCATCAGTGGACAACAGGGCCACACTGAAGCTTTCTTT	CAISGQQGHTEAFF
TRBV6-5	.	TRBJ1-3	.	TGTGCCAGCAGTTACAAGCCCCGCTCTGGAAACACCATATATTTT	CASSYKPRSGNTIYF
TRBV6-5	TRBD2	TRBJ2-5	.	TGTGCCAGCAGCCAAACTAGCGGGGGCCAGACCCAGTACTTC	CASSQTSGGQTQYF
TRBV7-2	.	TRBJ2-5	.	TGTGCCAGCAGCTTAGGACCGGGCCGGGAGACCCAGTACTTC	CASSLGPGRETQYF
TRBV7-2	.	TRBJ2-2	.	TGTGCCAGCAGCTTAGCACGGGCGAACACCGGGGAGCTGTTTTTT	CASSLARANTGELFF
TRBV5-4	.	TRBJ1-1	.	TGTGCCAGCAGCCCCTACACCAAGGGGGTCTTT	CASSPYTKGVF
TRBV15	.	TRBJ2-2	.	TGTGCCACCAGCAGAGTTCACGGGGAGCTGTTTTTT	CATSRVHGELFF
TRBV24-1	.	TRBJ2-3	.	TGTGCCACCCGAGGGACGGGCGCCGATACGCAGTATTTT	CATRGTGADTQYF
TRBV18	.	TRBJ1-6	.	TGTGCCAGCTCACCAGCTCAGGACTCACCCCTCCACTTT	CASSPAQDSPLHF
TRBV9	TRBD1	TRBJ1-5	.	TGTGCCAGCAGCGTAGACGGCAGGGGGATTCAGCCCCAGCATTTT	CASSVDGRGIQPQHF
TRBV30	.	TRBJ2-6	once	TGTGCCTGGAGGGGCCGGCGAAACTCTGGGGCCAACGTCCTGACTTTC	CAWRGRRNSGANVLTF
TRBV6-5	.	TRBJ1-6	few	TGTGCCAGCAGTCCCCGACAGGTTAATAATTCACCCCTCCACTTT	CASSPRQVNNSPLHF
TRBV5-1	.	TRBJ2-4	.	TGCGCCAGCAGCTTGTCGACGGAAAACATTCAGTACTTC	CASSLSTENIQYF
TRBV18	TRBD1	TRBJ2-5	.	TGTGCCAGCTCACCACGGACAGGGGGCGTGGAGACCCAGTACTTC	CASSPRTGGVETQYF
TRBV10-3	.	TRBJ1-3	.	TGTGCCATCAGCCGCCAGGTACTCTCTGGAAACACCATATATTTT	CAISRQVLSGNTIYF
TRBV15	.	TRBJ1-5	few	TGTGCCACCAGCAGAGATAGGGCAGGGGGCAATCAGCCCCAGCATTTT	CATSRDRAGGNQPQHF
TRBV19	TRBD1	TRBJ2-3	.	TGTGCCAGTAGCATGACAGGGTGGACAGATACGCAGTATTTT	CASSMTGWTDTQYF
TRBV6-5	.	TRBJ1-4	.	TGTGCCAGCAGCCACAGTGAGGAAAAACTGTTTTTT	CASSHSEEKLFF
TRBV2	.	TRBJ1-1	.	TGTGCCAGCAGTGAAACCACATTGATTAAGAACACTGAAGCTTTCTTT	CASSETTLIKNTEAFF
TRBV10-3	.	TRBJ2-3	.	TGTGCCATCAGTCCTTCGGGTGGGGGTGATACGCAGTATTTT	CAISPSGGGDTQYF
TRBV9	TRBD2	TRBJ2-1	.	TGTGCCAGCAGCTCGGGACTAGCGGGGGGGCAGAATGAGCAGTTCTTC	CASSSGLAGGQNEQFF
TRBV5-8	.	TRBJ2-3	.	TGTGCCAGCCCTACATGGGGGCCTAGCACAGATACGCAGTATTTT	CASPTWGPSTDTQYF
TRBV6-2/TRBV6-3	TRBD1	TRBJ2-5	once	TGTGCCAGCAGTAAGAGACAGGGTGGGGAGACCCAGTACTTC	CASSKRQGGETQYF
TRBV18	.	TRBJ1-2	.	TGTGCCAGCTCACCGAACAAGGGTACGGGCTATGGCTACACCTTC	CASSPNKGTGYGYTF
TRBV24-1	TRBD1	TRBJ1-4	.	TGTGCCACCAGTGAGCCGGGACAGGGGGCGGGAAAACTGTTTTTT	CATSEPGQGAGKLFF
TRBV9	TRBD2	TRBJ2-1	.	TGTGCCAGCAGCGTAGCAGCGGGGGGGCTGCACAATGAGCAGTTCTTC	CASSVAAGGLHNEQFF
TRBV7-2	.	TRBJ2-5	.	TGTGCCAGCAGCTTAGGGCGGGGCCAAGAGACCCAGTACTTC	CASSLGRGQETQYF
TRBV29-1	.	TRBJ1-2	.	TGCAGCGTTGCAGCGCGGCACGGGGCGACGAACTATGGCTACACCTTC	CSVAARHGATNYGYTF
TRBV18	TRBD1	TRBJ2-3	.	TGTGCCAGCTCACCCCCCCTCGGACAGGGAACAGATACGCAGTATTTT	CASSPPLGQGTDTQYF
TRBV19	.	TRBJ2-4	.	TGTGCCAGTAGTCAGCAGGCGTCTCTAGCCAAAAACATTCAGTACTTC	CASSQQASLAKNIQYF
TRBV28	.	TRBJ1-5	.	TGTGCCAGCAGTTCCCCGCGAAATAGCAATCAGCCCCAGCATTTT	CASSSPRNSNQPQHF
TRBV7-3	TRBD1	TRBJ2-5	few	TGTGCCAGCAGCAGGGACAGGGGTGAGACCCAGTACTTC	CASSRDRGETQYF
TRBV19	TRBD1	TRBJ1-5	.	TGTGCCAGTAGTATAGATACGACAGGGTTCGGGCAGCCCCAGCATTTT	CASSIDTTGFGQPQHF